Presented here are 11 T cell receptor beta chains from one specimen sequenced in a study of beta chain features in type 1 diabetes listed by TCRdb under 2018. The paper's findings and limits, for the study overall: Type 1 diabetes patients showed a moderate but significant shortening of TCRB CDR3 length in all four CD4+ subsets.

Library construction relied on the immunoSEQ multiplex PCR assay. The entire isolated RNA was reverse transcribed using the High Capacity cDNA Reverse Transcription Kit, and thus expressed TCRB transcripts were sequenced. In its TCRdb copy, this immuneACCESS table keeps in-frame sequences only and misses some clones. Where compared with another copy, unresolved V genes explain less than half of these, and the others have no known cause. The sample table records some 150,000 clones; about 10% of these occur just once. The top ten clonotypes cover 0.65% to 0.9% of the sample. These TCRs' antigens remain unknown. The sample was central memory CD4+ T cells from blood. The receptors originated from a young woman with type 1 diabetes.

With respect to this clone: This same CDR3 is encoded by further DNA sequences in the sample. The CDR3: CASSYSAGSSYEQYF. For the CDR3, the DNA is TGTGCCAGCAGTTACTCAGCCGGGAGCTCCTACGAGCAGTACTTC. The chain carries TRBV6-5 and TRBJ2-7; D perhaps matches TRBD2 (6 bases). The CDR3 length is 15 residues. CDR1 and CDR2 from the germline V gene are MNHEY and SVGAGI. The V end was cut by 0 bases, the J end by 0 bases, with 9 bases between.

The chain is built from TRBV5-1 and TRBJ2-1, with 14 bases aligning to TRBD2. After removal of 4 bases from V and 3 bases from J, the junction contained 6 bases not matched to a gene. Germline assignment: CDR1 SGHRS and CDR2 YFSETQ. The CDR3 has 17 residues. CDR3 DNA sequence: TGCGCCAGCAGCACCGGACTAGCGGGAGGAGTCTACAATGAGCAGTTCTTC. Protein: CASSTGLAGGVYNEQFF.

This clone was recorded a few times. The chain recombines TRBV2 with TRBJ1-2; 7 bases line up with TRBD1. The V segment lost 8 bases and the J segment 0 bases; nucleotides outside the gene matches: 6. Germline-derived CDR1 and CDR2 are SNHLY and FYNNEI. This CDR3 region has 14 residues. The CDR3 reads CASLGTATNYGYTF. CDR3 DNA: TGTGCCAGCCTTGGGACAGCGACTAACTATGGCTACACCTTC.

The gene calls are TRBV7-8 and TRBJ2-3; no firm D call. Trimming shortened V by 10 bases and J by 2 bases, and 7 bases separated the two germline ends. Germline V gene lookup returns CDR1 SGHVS and CDR2 FQNEAQ. There are 11 residues in the CDR3. The CDR3 DNA follows: TGTGCCACGACACACACAGATACGCAGTATTTT. It yields the protein CATTHTDTQYF.

This clone was counted only a few times. The genes are TRBV2 and TRBJ2-5; TRBD2 aligns across 8 bases. J gave up 3 bases and V 11 bases, and 8 bases lay outside the gene matches. Germline CDR1 and CDR2: SNHLY and FYNNEI. The CDR3 consists of 13 residues. The CDR3 loop reads CACGGSGEETQYF. DNA of the CDR3: TGTGCCTGCGGTGGTAGCGGGGAAGAGACCCAGTACTTC.

The chain links TRBV30 to TRBJ2-3; 7 bases map to TRBD1. The germline V gene encodes CDR1 GTSNPN and CDR2 SVGIG (reference sequence). After removal of 3 bases from V and 0 bases from J, the junction contained 6 bases not matched to a gene. The length of the CDR3 is 15 residues. This CDR3 is CAWRKTGISTDTQYF. In nucleotides, the CDR3 is TGTGCCTGGAGAAAGACAGGGATTAGCACAGATACGCAGTATTTT. The whole variable domain, remainder taken from reference TRBV30 and TRBJ2-3, is SQTIHQWPATLVQPVGSPLSLECTVEGTSNPNLYWYRQAAGRGLQLLFYSVGIGQISSEVPQNLSASRPQDRQFILSSKKLLLSDSGFYLCAWRKTGISTDTQYFGPGTRLTVL.

A few counts support this clone. CDR3 loop: CASSTRRGAASTDTQYF. In DNA form, the CDR3 reads TGTGCCAGTAGTACCCGGCGGGGAGCGGCGAGCACAGATACGCAGTATTTT. This rearrangement joins TRBV19 to TRBJ2-3; D is possibly TRBD2 (6 bases). Trimming pared 4 bases from V and 0 bases from J, leaving 17 bases between. The CDR3 has 17 amino acids. Germline values: CDR1 LNHDA, CDR2 SQIVND (reference sequence).

This clone was detected a few times. The V gene is TRBV2, the J gene TRBJ2-3, with TRBD2 identical over 9 bases. The CDR3 totals 14 residues. With 4 bases clipped from V and 5 bases from J, the junction kept 4 bases outside the gene matches. The germline CDR1 and CDR2 sequences are SNHLY and FYNNEI. The CDR3 is CASSVAGEIDTQYF. For the CDR3, the DNA is TGTGCCAGCAGTGTAGCGGGAGAAATAGATACGCAGTATTTT.

The table lists this clone with many counts. The chain uses TRBV7-9 and TRBJ2-1; 8 nucleotides align to TRBD1. Trimming took 5 bases from V and 9 from J; bases not matched to a gene: 0. The CDR3 loop spans 11 amino acids. Germline V lookup: CDR1 SEHNR, CDR2 FQNEAQ (reference sequence). The CDR3 DNA is TGTGCCAGCAGCGACAGGGGTGAGCAGTTCTTC. Its translation: CASSDRGEQFF. Drawing the rest from reference TRBV7-9 and TRBJ2-1, the complete variable domain is DTGVSQNPRHKITKRGQNVTFRCDPISEHNRLYWYRQTLGQGPEFLTYFQNEAQLEKSRLLSDRFSAERPKGSFSTLEIQRTEQGDSAMYLCASSDRGEQFFGPGTRLTVL.

The sample holds a few counts of this clone. The chain has TRBV7-9 and TRBJ2-3, with D perhaps TRBD2 (6 bases). V shed 7 bases and J shed 0 bases, with 14 bases lying between them. CDR3 size: 15 residues. CDR1 and CDR2 from the germline V gene are SEHNR and FQNEAQ (reference sequence). CDR3 residues: CASIPGLSSTDTQYF. The CDR3 nucleotides are TGTGCCAGCATACCGGGACTCTCTAGCACAGATACGCAGTATTTT.

The chain combines TRBV6-6 with TRBJ2-7, with 9 positions matching TRBD1. The CDR3 runs 14 residues. Losses at the gene ends were 7 bases for V and 2 bases for J; bases not matched to a gene: 6. Looked up from germline, CDR1 is MNHNY and CDR2 is SVGAGI (reference sequence). CDR3 loop: CASNPRTGAYEQYF. The CDR3 bases are TGTGCCAGCAACCCCCGGACAGGGGCCTACGAGCAGTACTTC.